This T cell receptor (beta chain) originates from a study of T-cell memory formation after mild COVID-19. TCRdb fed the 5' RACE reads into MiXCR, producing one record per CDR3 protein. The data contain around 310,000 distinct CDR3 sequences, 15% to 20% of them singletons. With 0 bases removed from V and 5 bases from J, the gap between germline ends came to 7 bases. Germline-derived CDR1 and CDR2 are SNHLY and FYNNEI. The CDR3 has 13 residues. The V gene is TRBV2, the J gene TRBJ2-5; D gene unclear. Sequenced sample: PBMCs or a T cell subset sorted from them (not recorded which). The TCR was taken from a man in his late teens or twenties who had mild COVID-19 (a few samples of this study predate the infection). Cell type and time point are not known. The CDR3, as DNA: TGTGCCAGCAGTGAAGCGGGTCCGGAGACCCAGTACTTC. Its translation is CASSEAGPETQYF.